These T cell receptor beta chains were read from a single sample in a study of T cell responses to AZD1222 COVID-19 vaccine. Assay: immunoSEQ multiplex PCR; the TCRdb copy retains only in-frame clones and omits some. The sample lists around 200,000 clones; approximately 94% were seen once. This sample comprised peripheral blood, obtained 28 days after the second AZD1222 dose. These receptors all come from an adult who received the AZD1222 COVID-19 vaccine. CDR3s include the opening cysteine and the closing phenylalanine or tryptophan. A D gene is named only where the DNA matches it firmly. Expanded clones get a size class; other rows say once, few or many, or leave the size out.

>TRBV7-2|-|TRBJ2-7|TRBD1
TGTGCCAGCAGTCCTCGGGCGGGACAGGGGGCGCAGGGGCAGTACTTC
CASSPRAGQGAQGQYF
>TRBV21-1|-|TRBJ2-1|-
TGTGCCAGCATGGGTTCGACTAGCCCTCACGTCATGGAGCAGTTCTTC
CASMGSTSPHVMEQFF
>TRBV7-3|-|TRBJ2-3|-
TGTGCCAGCAGCTTAGGGGCAGCCGCCGATACGCAGTATTTT
CASSLGAAADTQYF
>TRBV11-3|-|TRBJ2-2|-
TGTGCCAGCAGTACCCGGAACACCGGGGAGCTGTTTTTT
CASSTRNTGELFF
>TRBV6-1|-|TRBJ1-5|TRBD1
TGTGCCAGCAGTGCTGGACAGGGGACCGACTATAGCAATCAGCCCCAGCATTTT
CASSAGQGTDYSNQPQHF
>TRBV5-4|-|TRBJ1-1|TRBD1
TGTGCCAGCAGCCCCGGACAGGGGGGGCCGGTAACTGAAGCTTTCTTT
CASSPGQGGPVTEAFF
>TRBV19|-|TRBJ1-5|-
TGTGCCAGTAGTACCCTAAAAAGGGGGAACAGTCAGCCCCAGCATTTT
CASSTLKRGNSQPQHF
>TRBV19|-|TRBJ2-1|TRBD1
TGTGCCAGTAGCCCCGGGACAGGGATAAATGAGCAGTTCTTC
CASSPGTGINEQFF
>TRBV28|-|TRBJ1-1|-
TGTGCCATTGGTTTGGGGACCATGAACACTGAAGCTTTCTTT
CAIGLGTMNTEAFF
>TRBV5-6|-|TRBJ1-2|-
TGTGCCAGCAGCTCCGAACAGATAGCTAACTATGGCTACACCTTC
CASSSEQIANYGYTF
>TRBV11-2|-|TRBJ1-2|-
TGTGCCAGCAGCTATGCGGGGGGGAACTATGGCTACACCTTC
CASSYAGGNYGYTF
>TRBV5-1|-|TRBJ2-1|-
TGCGCCAGCAGCTGGGGGCAACAGGGTAATGAGCAGTTCTTC
CASSWGQQGNEQFF
>TRBV27|-|TRBJ2-7|TRBD1
TGTGCCAGCAGTTCCAACAGGGGGCTGGGCGAGCAGTACTTC
CASSSNRGLGEQYF
>TRBV28|-|TRBJ1-2|-
TGTGCCAGCAGCCTACAGGTGACAGGAGGGCATGGCTACACCTTC
CASSLQVTGGHGYTF
>TRBV2|-|TRBJ1-5|-
TGTGCCAGCAGTTCCTTGTTTGGGGTCAATCAGCCCCAGCATTTT
CASSSLFGVNQPQHF
>TRBV5-1|-|TRBJ1-4|-
TGCGCCAGCAGCTTGGAGGGAAGTCGGGGGCCGAGGACTAATGAAAAACTGTTTTTT
CASSLEGSRGPRTNEKLFF
>TRBV15|-|TRBJ2-5|TRBD1
TGTGCCACCAGCAGAGGGCCAGGGGGTCAAGAGACCCAGTACTTC
CATSRGPGGQETQYF
>TRBV11-2|once|TRBJ1-4|-
TGTGCCAGCAGCCGGGGGCTAGGGGCGGAGGAAAAACTGTTTTTT
CASSRGLGAEEKLFF
>TRBV6-6|-|TRBJ1-4|-
TGTGCCAGCAGTCAGGGGAGGGGGAATGAAAAACTGTTTTTT
CASSQGRGNEKLFF
>TRBV28|-|TRBJ2-5|-
TGTGCCAGCAGCCCCGGGACCTTGAGCGGGCAAGAGACCCAGTACTTC
CASSPGTLSGQETQYF
>TRBV19|-|TRBJ1-6|-
TGTGCCAGTAGCCTTCGTCAGGCGTTAAATTCACCCCTCCACTTT
CASSLRQALNSPLHF
>TRBV5-6|-|TRBJ2-5|-
TGTGCCAGCAGCTCATACAGAGTCCGGGAGACCCAGTACTTC
CASSSYRVRETQYF
>TRBV7-9|-|TRBJ2-3|TRBD2
TGTGCCAGCAGCCCCCCTGGCGGGACTAGGGAGTATTTT
CASSPPGGTREYF
>TRBV18|-|TRBJ2-7|-
TGTGCCAGCTCACCACCCACGAACCTACAGGGAAACAACTCCTACGAGCAGTACTTC
CASSPPTNLQGNNSYEQYF
>TRBV5-8|-|TRBJ1-1|-
TGTGCCAGCAGCCGAGACACTGAAGCTTTCTTT
CASSRDTEAFF
>TRBV7-2|-|TRBJ1-2|TRBD1
TGTGCCAGCAGCCAACAGGGGACGAGCTATGGCTACACCTTC
CASSQQGTSYGYTF
>TRBV28|-|TRBJ2-5|-
TGTGCCAGCAGTTTAACGGAGACCCAGTACTTC
CASSLTETQYF
>TRBV19|-|TRBJ2-5|-
TGTGCCAGTAGTATAGATGAGAGGGTCGCGACCCAGTACTTC
CASSIDERVATQYF
>TRBV5-6|-|TRBJ1-1|TRBD1
TGTGCCAGCAGGAGCCTAGACAGGGGCAACACTGAAGCTTTCTTT
CASRSLDRGNTEAFF
>TRBV25-1|-|TRBJ1-1|TRBD1
TGTGCCAGCAGTTCCTCGCGGACAGGAATGAACACTGAAGCTTTCTTT
CASSSSRTGMNTEAFF
>TRBV7-9|-|TRBJ2-2|TRBD1
TGTGCCAGCAGCTTACGACAGGGGGACACCGGGGAGCTGTTTTTT
CASSLRQGDTGELFF
>TRBV9|-|TRBJ2-7|-
TGTGCCAGCAGCGTATCGGGGGAGGCACTCTCCTACGAGCAGTACTTC
CASSVSGEALSYEQYF
>TRBV9|-|TRBJ1-2|-
TGTGCCAGCAGTCAGGGGAATCGGAACTATGGCTACACCTTC
CASSQGNRNYGYTF
>TRBV12-5|-|TRBJ2-3|TRBD2
TGTGCTAGTGGACCCACTAGCGGGGGGGTCTTATTAGATACGCAGTATTTT
CASGPTSGGVLLDTQYF
>TRBV7-3|-|TRBJ2-7|TRBD2
TGTGCCAGCAGCTTAATCGGTATAGGGCTAGCGGAATACGAGCAGTACTTC
CASSLIGIGLAEYEQYF
>TRBV5-1|once|TRBJ2-1|TRBD2
TGCGCCAGCAGCTTGGCCCAGCGGGGAAGCTCCTACAATGAGCAGTTCTTC
CASSLAQRGSSYNEQFF